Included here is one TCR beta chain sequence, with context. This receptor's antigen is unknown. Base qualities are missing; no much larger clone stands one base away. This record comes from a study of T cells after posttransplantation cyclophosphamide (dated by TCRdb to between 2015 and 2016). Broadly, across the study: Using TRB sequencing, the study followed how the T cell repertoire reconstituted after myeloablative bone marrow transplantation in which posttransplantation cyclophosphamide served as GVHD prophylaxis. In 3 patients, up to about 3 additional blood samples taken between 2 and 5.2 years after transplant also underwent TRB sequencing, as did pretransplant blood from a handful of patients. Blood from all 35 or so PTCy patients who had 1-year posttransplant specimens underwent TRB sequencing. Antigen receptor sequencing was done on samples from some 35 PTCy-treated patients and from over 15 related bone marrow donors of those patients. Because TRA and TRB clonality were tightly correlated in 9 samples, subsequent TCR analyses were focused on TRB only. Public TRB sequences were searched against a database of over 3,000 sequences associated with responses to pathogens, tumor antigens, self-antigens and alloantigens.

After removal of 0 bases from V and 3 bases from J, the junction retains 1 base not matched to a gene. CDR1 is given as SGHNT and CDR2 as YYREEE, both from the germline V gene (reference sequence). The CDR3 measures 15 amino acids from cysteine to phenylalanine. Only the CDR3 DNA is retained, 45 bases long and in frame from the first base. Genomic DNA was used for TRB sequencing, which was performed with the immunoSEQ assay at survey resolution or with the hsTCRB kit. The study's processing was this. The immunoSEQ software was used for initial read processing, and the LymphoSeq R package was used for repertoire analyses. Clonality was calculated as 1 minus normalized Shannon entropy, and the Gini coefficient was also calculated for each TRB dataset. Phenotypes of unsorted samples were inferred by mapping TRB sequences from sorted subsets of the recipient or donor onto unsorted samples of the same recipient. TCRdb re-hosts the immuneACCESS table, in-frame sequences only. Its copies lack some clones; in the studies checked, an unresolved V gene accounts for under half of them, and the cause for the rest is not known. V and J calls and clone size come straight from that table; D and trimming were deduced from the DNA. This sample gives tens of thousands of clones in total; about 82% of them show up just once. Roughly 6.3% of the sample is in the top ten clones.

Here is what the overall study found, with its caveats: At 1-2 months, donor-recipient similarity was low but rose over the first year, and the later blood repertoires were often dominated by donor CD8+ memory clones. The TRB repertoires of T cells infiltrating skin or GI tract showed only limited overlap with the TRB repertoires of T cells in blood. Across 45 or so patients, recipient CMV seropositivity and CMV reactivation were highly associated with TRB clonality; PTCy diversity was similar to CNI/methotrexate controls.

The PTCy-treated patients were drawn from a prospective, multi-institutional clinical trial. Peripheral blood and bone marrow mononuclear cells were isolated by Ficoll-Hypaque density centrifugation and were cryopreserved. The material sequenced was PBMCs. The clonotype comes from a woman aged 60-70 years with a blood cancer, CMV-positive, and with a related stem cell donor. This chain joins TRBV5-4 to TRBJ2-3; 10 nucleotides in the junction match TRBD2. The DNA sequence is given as TGTGCCAGCAGCTTGGTACTAGCGGGAACAGATACGCAGTATTTT. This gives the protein CASSLVLAGTDTQYF.